The 18 T cell receptor beta chains below come from one sample, sequenced in a study of cytomegalovirus exposure and HLA in healthy donors. Both 60 Vbeta primers and 13 Jbeta primers went into the PCR. This table comes from immunoSEQ multiplex PCR, and its TCRdb copy is limited to in-frame clones, with some not included. Seen here are under 200,000 clones, under 80% observed once, and the top ten hold around 3.1%. Material: PBMCs. The source is a female donor in good health and CMV-seronegative.

The V call is TRBV15, the J call TRBJ2-1; TRBD1 might be the D (6 bases). V lost 8 bases and J 7 bases, leaving 21 bases between the germline ends. This CDR3 contains 15 residues. Germline V gene sequence: CDR1 LNHNV, CDR2 YYDKDF (reference sequence). This CDR3 reads CATRWPRGIGNEQFF. For the CDR3, the DNA is TGTGCCACCCGGTGGCCGAGGGGGATCGGGAATGAGCAGTTCTTC. Together with reference TRBV15 and TRBJ2-1, the CDR3 gives the full variable domain: DAMVIQNPRYQVTQFGKPVTLSCSQTLNHNVMYWYQQKSSQAPKLLFHYYDKDFNNEADTPDNFQSRRPNTSFCFLDIRSPGLGDTAMYLCATRWPRGIGNEQFFGPGTRLTVL.

The V and J genes are TRBV28 and TRBJ2-3; 10 bases are shared with TRBD1. This CDR3 comprises 13 residues. CDR1 and CDR2 (germline): MDHEN, SYDVKM. The V and J ends lost 6 bases and 3 bases, in that order; junction bases with no gene match: 0. CDR3 coding DNA: TGTGCCAGCAGGGACAGGGGGACAGATACGCAGTATTTT. It is translated as CASRDRGTDTQYF.

V usage is TRBV4-3 and J usage is TRBJ1-6; maybe TRBD1 (5 bases). The CDR3 consists of 15 residues. Trimming took 5 bases from V and 7 from J, leaving 15 bases between them. Germline lookup yields CDR1 LGHNA and CDR2 YSLEER. CDR3 amino acids: CASSDSGLANSPLHF. Written as DNA, the CDR3 is TGCGCCAGCAGCGACTCGGGACTTGCGAATTCACCCCTCCACTTT.

This clone was found a few times. The chain couples TRBV29-1 to TRBJ2-7, with a tentative D call TRBD1 (6 bases). Trimming removed 6 bases from V and 0 bases from J, with 12 bases in between. Germline CDR1 and CDR2: SQVTM and ANQGSEA. This CDR3 is 13 amino acids long. CDR3 amino acids: CSVRQVPSYEQYF. CDR3 nucleotides: TGCAGCGTGCGACAGGTGCCCTCCTACGAGCAGTACTTC.

This chain links TRBV27 with TRBJ2-1; D is unresolved. The germline gives CDR1 MNHEY, CDR2 SMNVEV (reference sequence). This CDR3 has 13 residues. V was cut by 5 bases and J by 7 bases, with 12 bases left in between. The CDR3 protein is CASSQNRRNEQFF. CDR3 nucleotide sequence: TGTGCCAGCAGTCAGAACCGGCGGAATGAGCAGTTCTTC.

This rearrangement joins TRBV7-6 to TRBJ2-1; D gene ambiguous. Between the trimmed V and J ends, which lost 1 base and 12 bases, there was a span of 10 bases. Germline values: CDR1 SGHVS, CDR2 FNYEAQ. The CDR3 runs to 12 residues. The CDR3 region has the DNA TGTGCCAGCAGCTTAGGCCGGTCGGGGCAGTTCTTC. Translation gives CASSLGRSGQFF.

This chain joins TRBV4-3 and TRBJ2-7; no definite D call. The CDR3 totals 16 residues. V lost 0 bases, J lost 7 bases, and 19 bases lay in between. CDR1 is LGHNA and CDR2 is YSLEER in the germline V gene. The CDR3 is CASSQDGETLALEQYF. The CDR3 nucleotides read TGCGCCAGCAGCCAAGATGGCGAGACTCTCGCCCTGGAGCAGTACTTC.

The rearrangement links TRBV7-9 to TRBJ1-4, with unresolved D. This CDR3 contains 13 residues. V gave up 0 bases and J gave up 4 bases, with 3 bases separating them. CDR1 is SEHNR and CDR2 is FQNEAQ in the germline V gene (reference sequence). CDR3 in amino acids: CASSLANNEKLFF. CDR3 DNA: TGTGCCAGCAGCTTAGCCAATAATGAAAAACTGTTTTTT.

The chain carries TRBV11-2 and TRBJ1-2; unclear D gene. CDR1 is SGHAT, CDR2 FQNNGV, per germline. V gave up 4 bases and J gave up 5 bases, with 11 bases separating them. The CDR3 length is 13 residues. This CDR3 reads CASSSLLTYGYTF. CDR3 sequence (DNA): TGTGCCAGCAGCTCCCTCCTGACTTATGGCTACACCTTC.

In its sample, this clone was seen once. The rearrangement uses TRBV28 and TRBJ2-3, with 9 bases lining up with TRBD1. The V and J ends lost 6 bases and 0 bases, in that order; junction bases with no gene match: 4. This CDR3 region has 15 residues. Germline V gene sequence: CDR1 MDHEN, CDR2 SYDVKM. The DNA for the CDR3 is TGTGCCAGCAGCTGGACAGGGGTCAGCACAGATACGCAGTATTTT. Translation: CASSWTGVSTDTQYF.

This rearrangement joins TRBV30 to TRBJ2-7; no definite D call. The V and J ends lost 6 bases and 2 bases respectively, with 11 bases between them. Germline CDR1 reads GTSNPN; CDR2 reads SVGIG (reference sequence). The CDR3 has 12 amino acids. The CDR3 sequence: CACSTAAYEQYF. The CDR3 DNA reads as TGTGCCTGTTCTACCGCGGCCTACGAGCAGTACTTC. Combining the CDR3 with reference TRBV30 and TRBJ2-7 gives the whole variable domain SQTIHQWPATLVQPVGSPLSLECTVEGTSNPNLYWYRQAAGRGLQLLFYSVGIGQISSEVPQNLSASRPQDRQFILSSKKLLLSDSGFYLCACSTAAYEQYFGPGTRLTVT.

The rearrangement joins TRBV4-1 to TRBJ2-5; 8 nucleotides match TRBD1. Trimming removed 1 base from V and 5 bases from J; junction bases left unmatched: 0. CDR3 size: 13 residues. The germline CDR1 and CDR2 sequences are MGHRA and YSYEKL. CDR3 protein: CASSQGTGETQYF. In DNA form, the CDR3 reads TGCGCCAGCAGCCAAGGGACAGGGGAGACCCAGTACTTC.

The table lists this clone with a few counts. The V gene is TRBV9, the J gene TRBJ1-4, with 9 bases matching TRBD1. The germline V gene encodes CDR1 SGDLS and CDR2 YYNGEE. V dropped 4 bases and J dropped 6; count of bases not matched to a gene: 10. The CDR3 runs 16 residues. The chain's CDR3 is CASSSRTGGGHEKLFF. DNA for the CDR3: TGTGCCAGCAGCTCTCGTACAGGGGGCGGCCATGAAAAACTGTTTTTT. Combining the CDR3 with reference TRBV9 and TRBJ1-4 gives the whole variable domain DSGVTQTPKHLITATGQRVTLRCSPRSGDLSVYWYQQSLDQGLQFLIQYYNGEERAKGNILERFSAQQFPDLHSELNLSSLELGDSALYFCASSSRTGGGHEKLFFGSGTQLSVL.

The V gene is TRBV5-4, the J gene TRBJ2-3; the match to TRBD2 covers 13 bases. The length of the CDR3 is 15 residues. Trimming cost V 4 bases and J 4 bases; bases outside gene matches: 3. Germline lookup yields CDR1 SGHNT and CDR2 YYREEE (reference sequence). The CDR3: CASSPGLAGSDTQYF. The CDR3 region has the DNA TGTGCCAGCAGCCCGGGACTAGCGGGGTCAGATACGCAGTATTTT.

The V call is TRBV4-1, the J call TRBJ1-3, with 7 bases fitting TRBD1. V lost 1 base and J lost 1; bases outside the gene matches: 4. Looked up from germline, CDR1 is MGHRA and CDR2 is YSYEKL. This CDR3 has 16 amino acids. This CDR3 is CASSQAEGASGNTIYF. The CDR3 coding sequence is TGCGCCAGCAGCCAAGCGGAGGGGGCATCTGGAAACACCATATATTTT.

The chain has TRBV6-4 and TRBJ2-1; D is possibly TRBD2 (7 bases). With 3 bases removed from V and 7 bases from J, the gap between germline ends came to 16 bases. The length of the CDR3 is 15 residues. Germline V CDR1 and CDR2: MRHNA, SNTAGT. The CDR3 DNA is TGTGCCAGCAGTGAAAGTGGGGGGGCCGGGAATGAGCAGTTCTTC. This translates into CASSESGGAGNEQFF.

This sequence joins TRBV19 and TRBJ1-6; D perhaps matches TRBD1 (6 bases). This CDR3 comprises 13 residues. Trimming pared 8 bases from V and 11 bases from J, leaving 16 bases between. Germline CDR1 LNHDA, CDR2 SQIVND (reference sequence). The CDR3 region has the DNA TGTGCCAGTCGGGAAACAGGGACGGCACCCCTCCACTTT. Translation: CASRETGTAPLHF. The entire variable domain, with the rest obtained from reference TRBV19 and TRBJ1-6, is as follows: DGGITQSPKYLFRKEGQNVTLSCEQNLNHDAMYWYRQDPGQGLRLIYYSQIVNDFQKGDIAEGYSVSREKKESFPLTVTSAQKNPTAFYLCASRETGTAPLHFGNGTRLTVT.

This chain uses TRBV11-2 with TRBJ2-7; the match to TRBD1 covers 7 bases. This CDR3 region has 14 residues. V shed 7 bases, J shed 3 bases, and the junction held 9 bases outside the gene matches. CDR1 is SGHAT, CDR2 FQNNGV, per germline. DNA for the CDR3: TGTGCCAGCACCCCGACAGGGTCGGGCTACGAGCAGTACTTC. Translating it yields CASTPTGSGYEQYF.